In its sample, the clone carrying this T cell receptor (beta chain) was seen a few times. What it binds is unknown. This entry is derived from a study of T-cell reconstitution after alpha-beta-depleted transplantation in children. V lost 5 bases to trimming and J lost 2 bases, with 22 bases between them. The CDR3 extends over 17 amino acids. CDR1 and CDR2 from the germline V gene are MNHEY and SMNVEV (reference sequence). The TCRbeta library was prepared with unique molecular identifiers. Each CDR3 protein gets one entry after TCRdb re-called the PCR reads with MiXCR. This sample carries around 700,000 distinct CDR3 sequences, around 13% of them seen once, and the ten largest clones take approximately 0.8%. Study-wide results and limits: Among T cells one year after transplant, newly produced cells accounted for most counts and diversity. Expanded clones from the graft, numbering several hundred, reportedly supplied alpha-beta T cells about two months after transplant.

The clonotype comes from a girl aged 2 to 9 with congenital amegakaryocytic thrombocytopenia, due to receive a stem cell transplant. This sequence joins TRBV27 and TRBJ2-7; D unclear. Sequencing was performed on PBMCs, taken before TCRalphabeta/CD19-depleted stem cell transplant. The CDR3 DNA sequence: TGTGCCAGCAGTCTGTCCCCCAGCCGGAGAACGCCCTACGAGCAGTACTTC. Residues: CASSLSPSRRTPYEQYF.